These 31 T cell receptor beta chains were all obtained from the same sample, sequenced in a study of neurological immune-mediated disorders. MiXCR, run by TCRdb on the 5' RACE reads, gives a single entry per CDR3 protein. The table lists tens of thousands of distinct CDR3 sequences, more than 15% of them singletons. The specimen was PBMCs. These receptors all come from a woman aged 40 to 55 in good health.

This clonotype occurred many times. The V call is TRBV9, the J call TRBJ1-4; possible D gene TRBD1, 6 bases. Germline V CDR1 and CDR2: SGDLS, YYNGEE. The CDR3 spans 15 residues. Between the trimmed V and J ends, which lost 5 bases and 8 bases, there was a span of 19 bases. The CDR3 region is CASSSIDRMGEKLFF. CDR3 DNA sequence: TGTGCCAGCAGTTCCATCGACAGGATGGGGGAAAAACTGTTTTTT.

This clonotype was found many times. The J gene is TRBJ2-3, the V gene TRBV7-2, with 7 positions matching TRBD2. The CDR3 has 12 amino acids. J was trimmed by 10 bases and V by 5 bases; bases with no gene match: 6. Germline CDR1 reads SGHTA; CDR2 reads FQGNSA. The CDR3, as DNA: TGTGCCAGCAGCGAGATTCGGGGGGCGCAGTATTTT. Translating gives CASSEIRGAQYF.

This clonotype appeared once. V gene TRBV20-1 combines with J gene TRBJ2-1; TRBD2 aligns across 12 bases. CDR1 is DFQATT and CDR2 is SNEGSKA in the germline V gene (reference sequence). The CDR3 is made up of 19 amino acids. V lost 5 bases, J lost 7 bases, and 21 bases stayed unmatched. The CDR3 coding sequence is TGCAGTGCTCCGAGGGATCTAGCGGGGGGGCCGGTCGCATATAATGAGCAGTTCTTC. It specifies CSAPRDLAGGPVAYNEQFF.

There are many counts of this clonotype. This chain links TRBV28 with TRBJ2-2; D may match TRBD1 or TRBD2 (5 bases each). Trimming left V 5 bases short and J 6 bases short, with 19 bases between. Looked up from germline, CDR1 is MDHEN and CDR2 is SYDVKM. The CDR3 sequence is 16 residues long. The CDR3 reads CASSPPGRRGAGELFF. CDR3 coding DNA: TGTGCCAGCAGTCCGCCGGGACGCCGAGGGGCCGGGGAGCTGTTTTTT.

Many counts were recorded for this clonotype. J is TRBJ2-3 and V is TRBV15; the match to TRBD2 covers 10 bases. CDR1 is LNHNV and CDR2 is YYDKDF in the germline V gene (reference sequence). V gave up 2 bases and J gave up 5 bases; unmatched junction bases: 10. The CDR3 is 17 residues long. CDR3 DNA: TGTGCCACCAGCAGATCTAGCGGGGGCTTGAGAAGAGATACGCAGTATTTT. Encoded protein: CATSRSSGGLRRDTQYF.

This clonotype was seen many times. The junction differs from germline at one of its ends, possibly a read error. The rearrangement uses TRBV25-1 and TRBJ1-1, with D tentatively TRBD1 (6 bases). Looked up from germline, CDR1 is MGHDK and CDR2 is SYGVNS. The CDR3 loop spans 14 amino acids. CDR3 loop: CASTEGGLNTEAFF. The CDR3 region has the DNA TGTGCCAGCACCGAAGGGGGGTTGAATACTGAAGCTTTCTTT.

This clonotype has ten or more counts. The J gene is TRBJ1-1, the V gene TRBV5-1, with TRBD1 as a possible D gene (5 bases). The germline V gene encodes CDR1 SGHRS and CDR2 YFSETQ. Trimming cost V 3 bases and J 11 bases, with 14 bases left between them. CDR3 length equals 12 residues. CDR3 protein: CASSSEDMKAFF. The CDR3 region has the DNA TGCGCCAGCAGCTCGGAGGACATGAAGGCTTTCTTT.

In this sample, this clonotype turned up many times. This chain joins TRBV6-5 and TRBJ1-2; TRBD1 might be the D (5 bases). With 8 bases removed from V and 2 bases from J, the gap between germline ends came to 15 bases. Per germline, CDR1 MNHEY and CDR2 SVGAGI. This CDR3 contains 14 residues. CDR3 residues: CASWRRGRNYGYTF. The CDR3 region has the DNA TGTGCCAGCTGGAGACGGGGGAGGAACTATGGCTACACCTTC.

This clonotype was detected ten times or more. This sequence joins TRBV6-2 or TRBV6-3 and TRBJ2-7; a weak D match, TRBD1 (6 bases). Trimming cost V 6 bases and J 1 base, with 13 bases left between them. The CDR3 is 14 amino acids. Germline CDR1 MNHEY, CDR2 SVGEGT. The chain's CDR3 is CASSQLGQSYEQYV. CDR3 nucleotides: TGTGCCAGCAGCCAGCTGGGACAATCCTACGAGCAGTACGTC.

This clonotype was recorded many times. The V call is TRBV12-3 or TRBV12-4, the J call TRBJ2-4; TRBD1 aligns across 8 bases. V shed 3 bases, J shed 0 bases, and the junction held 4 bases outside the gene matches. The CDR3 is made up of 16 amino acids. This CDR3 is CASSFNQGAAKNIQYF. CDR3 bases: TGTGCCAGCAGTTTCAATCAGGGGGCAGCCAAAAACATTCAGTACTTC.

Remarks on this clonotype: A much more abundant neighbour one base away suggests this may be a read error. V is TRBV6-1 and J is TRBJ2-3; D is uncertain. Germline CDR1 reads MNHNS; CDR2 reads SASEGT. Between the trimmed V and J ends, which lost 4 bases and 6 bases, there was a span of 5 bases. The CDR3 spans 11 residues. As DNA, the CDR3 is TGTGCCAGCAGTGGTTGGGATACGCAGTATTTT. Translation: CASSGWDTQYF.

The chain is built from TRBV7-6 and TRBJ2-3; D is uncertain. The germline V gene has CDR1 SGHVS and CDR2 FNYEAQ. V lost 3 bases to trimming and J lost 0 bases, with 7 bases between them. The CDR3 contains 14 residues. The CDR3 reads CASSFPDSTDTQYF. DNA of the CDR3: TGTGCCAGCAGCTTTCCGGACAGCACAGATACGCAGTATTTT.

V is TRBV30 and J is TRBJ2-2; a possible D gene is TRBD2 (5 bases). The germline V and J ends were trimmed by 4 bases and 3 bases, with 9 bases remaining between them. Looked up from germline, CDR1 is GTSNPN and CDR2 is SVGIG (reference sequence). This CDR3 is built from 13 residues. CDR3 region: CAWKGGYTGELFF. The CDR3 nucleotides are TGTGCCTGGAAGGGCGGGTACACCGGGGAGCTGTTTTTT.

The sample holds many counts of this clonotype. V and J are TRBV20-1 and TRBJ2-1, with D possibly being TRBD2 (5 bases). The germline V and J ends were trimmed by 0 bases and 1 base, with 13 bases remaining between them. CDR1 and CDR2 (germline): DFQATT, SNEGSKA (reference sequence). CDR3 size: 16 residues. The CDR3 DNA follows: TGCAGTGCTAGAGATAAGAGGGAGCTATCCTACAATGAGCAGTTCTTC. Translated, it gives CSARDKRELSYNEQFF.

This clonotype appeared many times. The rearrangement uses TRBV12-3 or TRBV12-4 and TRBJ1-3, with D unresolved. The CDR3 spans 12 residues. Between the trimmed V and J ends, which lost 2 bases and 4 bases, there was a span of 3 bases. Written as DNA, the CDR3 is TGTGCCAGCAGTTTATCCGGAAACACCATATATTTT. It encodes CASSLSGNTIYF.

This clonotype has ten or more counts. The chain is built from TRBV5-1 and TRBJ2-7; TRBD2 is a possible D gene (6 bases). In germline, CDR1 is SGHRS, CDR2 YFSETQ. Trimming stripped 1 base from V and 1 base from J, with 9 bases between. The CDR3 consists of 14 residues. The CDR3 sequence: CASSLLAGSYEQYF. CDR3 nucleotides: TGCGCCAGCAGCTTGTTGGCGGGGTCCTACGAGCAGTACTTC.

This clonotype was recorded at least ten times. The chain uses TRBV7-8 and TRBJ1-1; D is ambiguous. The V gene's germline CDR1 is SGHVS and CDR2 FQNEAQ. The CDR3 runs to 13 residues. V gave up 0 bases and J gave up 5 bases, with 7 bases separating them. CDR3 in DNA: TGTGCCAGCAGCTTAGCTGCGGAGACTGAAGCTTTCTTT. Its translation: CASSLAAETEAFF.

At least ten counts were recorded for this clonotype. This chain links TRBV5-1 with TRBJ2-1, with TRBD1 matching over 8 bases. The CDR3 spans 18 residues. The germline V gene encodes CDR1 SGHRS and CDR2 YFSETQ. Trimming at V came to 1 base and at J to 6 bases, leaving 15 bases not matched to a gene. Here the CDR3 reads CASSLRAGGYLWGNEQFF. DNA of the CDR3: TGCGCCAGCAGCTTGCGGGCAGGGGGCTACCTCTGGGGCAATGAGCAGTTCTTC.

At least ten counts were recorded for this clonotype. The CDR3 sequence is CASSPDQGETQYF. The CDR3 nucleotides are TGTGCCAGCAGCCCAGATCAAGGAGAGACCCAGTACTTC. The V gene is TRBV4-2, the J gene TRBJ2-5, with D unresolved. Germline CDR1 and CDR2: LGHNA and YNFKEQ. The CDR3 has 13 amino acids. Deletions cut 4 bases from V and 4 bases from J, with 10 bases between.

This clonotype was detected once. The J gene is TRBJ2-3, the V gene TRBV7-2, with 12 bases that match TRBD2. Germline V lookup: CDR1 SGHTA, CDR2 FQGNSA. The ends lost 6 bases at V and 9 bases at J; junction bases unmatched: 10. The CDR3 has 15 amino acids. The chain's CDR3 is CASSSSGGAKGTQYF. CDR3 nucleotide sequence: TGTGCCAGCAGTTCTAGCGGGGGGGCTAAGGGAACGCAGTATTTT.

This clonotype was observed many times. The chain carries TRBV5-1 and TRBJ2-3; unclear D gene. V lost 5 bases and J lost 0, with 13 bases in between. The CDR3 runs to 15 residues. The V gene's germline CDR1 is SGHRS and CDR2 YFSETQ. CDR3 sequence: CASSGRAESTDTQYF. CDR3 bases: TGCGCCAGCAGTGGACGGGCAGAGAGCACAGATACGCAGTATTTT.

This chain links TRBV12-3 or TRBV12-4 with TRBJ1-5; D possibly corresponds to TRBD1 (6 bases). V shed 6 bases and J shed 9 bases, with 15 bases lying between them. The CDR3 is made up of 13 amino acids. The CDR3 spells CASRQGGEPPQHF. CDR3 sequence (DNA): TGTGCCAGCAGACAAGGGGGGGAGCCGCCCCAGCATTTT.

There are many counts of this clonotype. CDR3 sequence (DNA): TGTGCCAGCAGTCCCCTGGCAGGGTCAGATACGCAGTATTTT. Its translation is CASSPLAGSDTQYF. The V and J genes are TRBV12-3 or TRBV12-4 and TRBJ2-3, with D tentatively TRBD1 (5 bases). Trimming removed 5 bases at V and 4 bases at J, with 13 bases between. The CDR3 spans 14 residues.

In this sample, this clonotype turned up many times. The chain links TRBV20-1 to TRBJ2-5; 7 positions match TRBD1. CDR3 size: 15 residues. V gave up 0 bases and J gave up 0 bases; unmatched junction bases: 4. Per the germline V gene, CDR1 is DFQATT and CDR2 is SNEGSKA (reference sequence). The CDR3 nucleotides read TGCAGTGCTAGAGATTCCGGGACAGACCAAGAGACCCAGTACTTC. It specifies CSARDSGTDQETQYF.

V is TRBV3-1 and J is TRBJ1-1; D may be TRBD1 (6 bases). Looked up from germline, CDR1 is LGHDT and CDR2 is YNNKEL (reference sequence). V lost 4 bases and J lost 0, with 12 bases in between. The CDR3 has 15 amino acids. CDR3 nucleotide sequence: TGTGCCAGCAGCCCCCTTAGGACAGTGAACACTGAAGCTTTCTTT. Translating it yields CASSPLRTVNTEAFF.

This clonotype has a count of ten or more. This chain links TRBV29-1 with TRBJ2-3; 8 nucleotides align to TRBD2. This CDR3 region has 14 residues. Germline trimming cut 2 bases from V and 2 bases from J; bases unmatched to any gene: 3. Per the germline V gene, CDR1 is SQVTM and CDR2 is ANQGSEA. The CDR3 nucleotides are TGCAGCGTTGAAAGAGCGGGGGTCACAGATACGCAGTATTTT. Protein product: CSVERAGVTDTQYF.

This clonotype appeared many times. The rearrangement links TRBV27 to TRBJ2-7; D might be TRBD2 (5 bases). The germline CDR1 and CDR2 sequences are MNHEY and SMNVEV (reference sequence). This CDR3 has 14 amino acids. Trimming cost V 7 bases and J 5 bases, with 18 bases left between them. CDR3 in DNA: TGTGCCAGCACAACCACAAGGGAGTGGGACGAGCAGTACGTC. Translated: CASTTTREWDEQYV.

The chain couples TRBV29-1 to TRBJ2-1; perhaps TRBD1 as D (6 bases). This CDR3 spans 15 amino acids. Germline CDR1 is SQVTM and CDR2 is ANQGSEA. V shed 3 bases and J shed 10 bases, with 22 bases lying between them. The CDR3: CSVDKGVHVRGEQFF. CDR3 nucleotide sequence: TGCAGCGTTGACAAGGGTGTCCATGTCAGGGGAGAGCAGTTCTTC.

This clonotype was seen repeatedly, ten times or more. This chain connects TRBV2 to TRBJ2-4, with D possibly matching TRBD2 (6 bases). Trimming pared 6 bases from V and 3 bases from J, leaving 12 bases between. Germline assignment: CDR1 SNHLY and CDR2 FYNNEI. CDR3 size: 14 residues. CDR3 bases: TGTGCCAGCAGCGGGCGGGGAGGCAAAAACATTCAGTACTTC. Protein product: CASSGRGGKNIQYF.

The genes are TRBV19 and TRBJ1-1; TRBD1 is a possible D gene (5 bases). V was clipped by 5 bases and J by 0 bases, with 16 bases between them. This CDR3 contains 16 residues. Germline V CDR1 and CDR2: LNHDA, SQIVND (reference sequence). Written as DNA, the CDR3 is TGTGCCAGTAGTCCAGGGAGGGTTGGCCTGAACACTGAAGCTTTCTTT. It translates to CASSPGRVGLNTEAFF.

Regarding this clonotype: The junction departs from germline at one end; a sequencing error may be responsible. The J gene is TRBJ1-6, the V gene TRBV3-1; no clear D. Germline V gene data show CDR1 as LGHDT and CDR2 as YNNKEL (reference sequence). The CDR3 extends over 13 amino acids. The CDR3 sequence is CASSQGLQSHLHF. The CDR3 nucleotides are TGTGCCAGCAGCCAAGGTTTACAATCACACCTCCATTTT.